This entry features one T cell receptor (beta chain) sequence. The data stem from a study of blood T cell repertoires in COVID-19. CDR1 is SGDLS, CDR2 YYNGEE, per germline. The CDR3 contains 14 residues. V lost 3 bases and J lost 6; bases outside the gene matches: 2. Per the study methods: Estimation of nucleated cell counts was performed using reference gene primer amplification. Data came from immunoSEQ multiplex PCR; TCRdb stores just in-frame clones and leaves some out. For V, J and clone size, that table is used; D and trimming come from the DNA. The sample holds approximately 90,000 clones, around 84% seen once.

The sequencing input was peripheral blood. The receptor comes from a man aged 80 or over with acute or convalescent COVID-19. This sequence joins TRBV9 and TRBJ1-4; TRBD1 agrees at 10 bases. CDR3 sequence: CASSATGGYEKLFF. For the CDR3, the DNA is TGTGCCAGCAGCGCGACAGGGGGCTATGAAAAACTGTTTTTT.